Presented here are 7 T cell receptor beta chains from one specimen sequenced in a study of shared clonotypes between healthy human individuals (dated by TCRdb to the early 2020s). CD8 naive samples were obtained by positive selection for CCR7 among CD45RO-negative cells, yielding a CD45RA+CCR7+ population from which TemRA cells were excluded. Library preparation employed the immunoSEQ multiplex PCR assay. TCRdb carries this immuneACCESS record with in-frame sequences only. Its versions omit some clonotypes, under half of them owing to an unresolved V gene in the studies checked, with the rest unexplained. Present in this sample are approximately 600,000 clones, approximately 95% of which were seen just once. About 0.11% of the sample lies in the top ten. The sample taken for sequencing was naive CD8+ T cells sorted from blood. The sample's cell subset or site, from its label and the paper: CD45RA+CCR7+. The receptor set was obtained from a young woman in good health.

This rearrangement joins TRBV5-4 to TRBJ2-5, with a tentative D call TRBD2 (6 bases). CDR3 length: 12 amino acids. CDR1 and CDR2 from the germline V gene are SGHNT and YYREEE (reference sequence). Deletions cut 3 bases from V and 5 bases from J, with 8 bases between. The DNA of the CDR3 is TGTGCCAGCAGCTGGGCGGGGGAGACCCAGTACTTC. Encoded protein: CASSWAGETQYF.

With regard to this clone: Other nucleotide sequences from this sample produce the same CDR3. The CDR3 spells CASSQERGSYEQYF. CDR3 coding DNA: TGTGCCAGCAGCCAAGAGAGGGGATCCTACGAGCAGTACTTC. The V and J genes are TRBV14 and TRBJ2-7; perhaps D is TRBD1 or TRBD2 (5 bases each). The V end lost 0 bases, the J end lost 1 base, and 7 bases lay between the germline ends. The CDR3 has 14 residues. Per germline, CDR1 SGHDN and CDR2 FVKESK.

This clone was seen just once. The chain employs TRBV5-6 and TRBJ2-1; 13 nucleotides match TRBD2. This CDR3 has 16 amino acids. CDR1 SGHDT and CDR2 YYEEEE come from the germline V gene. Losses at the gene ends were 4 bases for V and 3 bases for J; bases not matched to a gene: 4. The CDR3 DNA reads TGTGCCAGCAGCCTTGGGACTAGCGGGATCTACAATGAGCAGTTCTTC. Translation: CASSLGTSGIYNEQFF.

The genes are TRBV15 and TRBJ2-7, with a tentative D call TRBD2 (5 bases). The CDR3 consists of 14 residues. The germline gives CDR1 LNHNV, CDR2 YYDKDF (reference sequence). Trimming removed 4 bases from V and 3 bases from J, with 13 bases in between. DNA for the CDR3: TGTGCCACCAGCACGATTAACGGGGTCTACGAGCAGTACTTC. Translation: CATSTINGVYEQYF.

The V call is TRBV27, the J call TRBJ2-2, with 7 bases that match TRBD1. This CDR3 is built from 15 residues. V shed 4 bases and J 3 bases; nucleotides not matched to a gene: 5. Per germline, CDR1 MNHEY and CDR2 SMNVEV (reference sequence). The CDR3 region has the DNA TGTGCCAGCAGTTCCATGGACAGGTACACCGGGGAGCTGTTTTTT. Translating gives CASSSMDRYTGELFF.

The CDR3, as DNA: TGTGCCAGCAGCTTAGGGACTAGTAGCGAGCAGTACTTC. Translating it yields CASSLGTSSEQYF. The rearrangement joins TRBV11-2 to TRBJ2-5; 7 bases map to TRBD2. The J call may be faulty, since TRBJ2-7 better matches the DNA end. The germline V gene has CDR1 SGHAT and CDR2 FQNNGV. The CDR3 is made up of 13 amino acids.

The chain combines TRBV28 with TRBJ2-5; 7 nucleotides agree with TRBD1. In germline, CDR1 is MDHEN, CDR2 SYDVKM. The trim removed 6 bases at V and 3 bases at J, leaving 4 bases unmatched. CDR3 size: 13 residues. This chain's CDR3 is CASSFDREETQYF. In DNA, the CDR3 is TGTGCCAGCAGCTTCGACAGGGAAGAGACCCAGTACTTC.